This T cell receptor (beta chain) was recovered during a study of regulatory T cells in long-lasting Graves disease. Study-level findings and limits: The study found TRBV28, TRBJ1-2 and TRBJ2-5 favored in persistent disease. Because few samples were included, accuracy may have been lower. What was studied was peripheral blood only, and not thyroid tissue.

Points on this clonotype: The antigen remains unidentified.

Construction of the TCR beta libraries employed iRepertoire HTBI primers in conjunction with Arm-PCR of CDR3 regions. TCRdb recomputed calls from the multiplex PCR reads with MiXCR, one row per CDR3 protein. The sample carries approximately 440,000 distinct CDR3 sequences, around 24% recorded once. Germline CDR1 and CDR2: SGHTA and FQGNSA. The V end was cut by 4 bases, the J end by 5 bases, with 9 bases between. This CDR3 contains 12 residues. The time point denotes: persistent/refractory GD, antithyroid drugs over 5 years with positive TRAb. RNA extracted from PBMCs served as the sequencing template.

The TCR originated in a female donor with Graves disease. The sequencing used peripheral blood mononuclear cells (PBMCs), collected when the disease was refractory, from a patient treated with antithyroid drugs. This chain joins TRBV7-2 and TRBJ2-7; D remains unclear. This chain's CDR3 is CASSSPFNEQYF. The DNA for the CDR3 is TGTGCCAGCAGCTCCCCGTTCAACGAGCAGTACTTC.